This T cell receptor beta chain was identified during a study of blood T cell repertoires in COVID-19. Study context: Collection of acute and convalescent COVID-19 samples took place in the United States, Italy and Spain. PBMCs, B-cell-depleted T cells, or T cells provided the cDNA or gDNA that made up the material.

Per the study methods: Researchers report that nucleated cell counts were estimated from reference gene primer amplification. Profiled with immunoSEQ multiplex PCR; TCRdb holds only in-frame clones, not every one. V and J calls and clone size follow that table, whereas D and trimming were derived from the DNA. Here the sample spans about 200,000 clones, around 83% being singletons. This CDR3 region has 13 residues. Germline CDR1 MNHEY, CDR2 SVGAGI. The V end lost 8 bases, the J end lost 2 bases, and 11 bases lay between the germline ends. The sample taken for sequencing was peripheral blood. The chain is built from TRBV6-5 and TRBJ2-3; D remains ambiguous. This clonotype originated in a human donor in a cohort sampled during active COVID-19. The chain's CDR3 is CASAHLYTDTQYF. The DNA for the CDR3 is TGTGCCAGCGCGCACCTTTACACAGATACGCAGTATTTT.